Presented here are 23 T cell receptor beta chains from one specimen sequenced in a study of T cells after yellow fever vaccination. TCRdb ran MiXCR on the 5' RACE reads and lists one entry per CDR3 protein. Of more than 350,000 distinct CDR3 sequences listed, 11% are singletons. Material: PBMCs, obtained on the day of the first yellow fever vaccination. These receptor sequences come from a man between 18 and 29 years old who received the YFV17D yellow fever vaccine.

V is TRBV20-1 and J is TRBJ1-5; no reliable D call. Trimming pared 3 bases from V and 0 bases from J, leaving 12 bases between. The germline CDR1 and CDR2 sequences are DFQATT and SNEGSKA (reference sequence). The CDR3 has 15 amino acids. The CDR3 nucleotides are TGCAGTGCTAGGCACAGAGGGTATAGCAATCAGCCCCAGCATTTT. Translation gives CSARHRGYSNQPQHF.

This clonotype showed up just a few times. CDR3 sequence: CASSLQAGEHIQYF. Written as DNA, the CDR3 is TGTGCCAGCAGTTTACAGGCAGGGGAGCACATTCAGTACTTC. The gene calls are TRBV12-3 or TRBV12-4 and TRBJ2-4, with D possibly being TRBD1 (6 bases). The V end was cut by 2 bases, the J end by 8 bases, with 13 bases between. CDR3 length equals 14 residues.

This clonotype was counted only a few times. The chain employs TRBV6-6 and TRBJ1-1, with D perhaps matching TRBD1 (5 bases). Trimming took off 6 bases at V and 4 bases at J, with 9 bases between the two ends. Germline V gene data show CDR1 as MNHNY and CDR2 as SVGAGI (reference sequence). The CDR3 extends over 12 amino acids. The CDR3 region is CASRGVGTEAFF. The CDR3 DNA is TGTGCCAGCAGGGGGGTGGGCACTGAAGCTTTCTTT.

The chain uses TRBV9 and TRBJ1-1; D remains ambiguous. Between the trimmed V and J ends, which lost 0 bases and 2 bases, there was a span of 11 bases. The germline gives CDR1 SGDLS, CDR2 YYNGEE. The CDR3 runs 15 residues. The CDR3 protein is CASSVDSAGNTEAFF. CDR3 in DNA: TGTGCCAGCAGCGTAGATTCGGCGGGAAACACTGAAGCTTTCTTT. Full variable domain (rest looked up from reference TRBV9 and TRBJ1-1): DSGVTQTPKHLITATGQRVTLRCSPRSGDLSVYWYQQSLDQGLQFLIQYYNGEERAKGNILERFSAQQFPDLHSELNLSSLELGDSALYFCASSVDSAGNTEAFFGQGTRLTVV.

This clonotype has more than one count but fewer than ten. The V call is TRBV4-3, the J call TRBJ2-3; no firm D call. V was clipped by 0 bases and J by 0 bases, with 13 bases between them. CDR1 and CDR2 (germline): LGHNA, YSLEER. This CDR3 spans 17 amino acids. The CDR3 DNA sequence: TGCGCCAGCAGCCAAGATCGAGCAGGACGGAGCACAGATACGCAGTATTTT. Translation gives CASSQDRAGRSTDTQYF.

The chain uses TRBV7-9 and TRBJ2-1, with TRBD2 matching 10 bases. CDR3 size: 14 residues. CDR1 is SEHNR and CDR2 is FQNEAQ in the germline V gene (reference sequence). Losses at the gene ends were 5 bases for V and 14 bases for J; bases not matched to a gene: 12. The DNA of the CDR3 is TGTGCCAGCAGCCTTAATAGCGGGGGGTCTGTTAAGTTCTTC. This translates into CASSLNSGGSVKFF.

CDR3 bases: TGCGCCAGCAGCCCTACACTCGACAGTCGAGGAACCGGGGAGCTGTTTTTT. This codes for CASSPTLDSRGTGELFF. J is TRBJ2-2 and V is TRBV5-1; possible D gene TRBD1, 5 bases. CDR1 is SGHRS, CDR2 YFSETQ, per germline. The germline V and J ends were trimmed by 4 bases and 5 bases, with 21 bases remaining between them. The CDR3 has 17 residues.

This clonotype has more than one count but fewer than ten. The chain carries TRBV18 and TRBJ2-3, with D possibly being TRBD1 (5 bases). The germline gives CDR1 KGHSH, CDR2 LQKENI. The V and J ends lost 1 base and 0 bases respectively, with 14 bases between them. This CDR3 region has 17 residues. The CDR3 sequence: CASSPLTGSTSTDTQYF. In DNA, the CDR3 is TGTGCCAGCTCACCACTCACAGGATCAACTAGCACAGATACGCAGTATTTT.

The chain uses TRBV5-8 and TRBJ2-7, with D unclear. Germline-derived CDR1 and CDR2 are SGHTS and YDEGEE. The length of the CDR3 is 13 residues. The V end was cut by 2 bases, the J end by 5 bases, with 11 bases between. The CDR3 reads CASSLRISNEQYV. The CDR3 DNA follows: TGTGCCAGCAGCTTAAGGATTTCCAACGAGCAGTACGTC.

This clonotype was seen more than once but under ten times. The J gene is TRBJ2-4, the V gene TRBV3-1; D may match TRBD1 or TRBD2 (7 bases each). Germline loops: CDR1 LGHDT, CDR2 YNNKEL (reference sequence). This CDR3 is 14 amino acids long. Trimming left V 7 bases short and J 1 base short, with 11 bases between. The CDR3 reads CASTQGGAKNIQYF. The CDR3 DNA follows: TGTGCCAGCACCCAGGGGGGGGCCAAAAACATTCAGTACTTC.

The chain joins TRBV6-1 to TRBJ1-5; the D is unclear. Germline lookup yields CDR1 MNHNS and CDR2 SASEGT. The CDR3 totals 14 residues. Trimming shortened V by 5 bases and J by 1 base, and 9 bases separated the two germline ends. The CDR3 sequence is CASSTIDSNQPQHF. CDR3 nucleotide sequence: TGTGCCAGCAGTACAATTGACAGCAATCAGCCCCAGCATTTT.

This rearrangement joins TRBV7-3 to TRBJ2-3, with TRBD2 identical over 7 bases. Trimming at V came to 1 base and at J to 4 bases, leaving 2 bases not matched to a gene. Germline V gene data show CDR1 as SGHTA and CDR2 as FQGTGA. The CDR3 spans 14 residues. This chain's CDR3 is CASSLRLAADTQYF. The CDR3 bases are TGTGCCAGCAGCTTAAGACTAGCTGCAGATACGCAGTATTTT.

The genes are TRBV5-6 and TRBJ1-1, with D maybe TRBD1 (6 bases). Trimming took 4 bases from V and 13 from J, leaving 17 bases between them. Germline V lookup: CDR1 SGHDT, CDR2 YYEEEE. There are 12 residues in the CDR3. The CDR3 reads CASSRKTGRVFF. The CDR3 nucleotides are TGTGCCAGCAGCAGGAAGACAGGTAGAGTTTTCTTT.

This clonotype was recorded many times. DNA for the CDR3: TGTGCCAGCAGTCCCGACCCGAACGTAGAGACCCAGTACTTC. It is translated as CASSPDPNVETQYF. The V gene is TRBV12-3 or TRBV12-4, the J gene TRBJ2-5; D is unclear. The CDR3 is 14 residues long. Trimming took off 5 bases at V and 4 bases at J, with 14 bases between the two ends.

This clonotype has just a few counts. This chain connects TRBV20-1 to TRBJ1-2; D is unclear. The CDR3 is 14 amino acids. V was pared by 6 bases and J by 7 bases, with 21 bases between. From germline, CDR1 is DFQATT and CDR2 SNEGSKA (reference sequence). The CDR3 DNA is TGCAGTGCGCCGAACACAAGATCTATGAGTGGCTACACCTTC. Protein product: CSAPNTRSMSGYTF.

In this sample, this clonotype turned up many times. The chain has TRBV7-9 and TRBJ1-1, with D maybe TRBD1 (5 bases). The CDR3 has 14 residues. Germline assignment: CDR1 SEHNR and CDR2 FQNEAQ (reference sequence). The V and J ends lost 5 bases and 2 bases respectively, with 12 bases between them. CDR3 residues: CASSLGRGNTEAFF. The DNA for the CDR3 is TGTGCCAGCAGCCTGGGACGGGGAAACACTGAAGCTTTCTTT.

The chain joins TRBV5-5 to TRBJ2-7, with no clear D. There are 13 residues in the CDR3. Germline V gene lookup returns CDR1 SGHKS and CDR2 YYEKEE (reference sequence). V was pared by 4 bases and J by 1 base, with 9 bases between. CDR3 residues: CASSADLSYEQYV. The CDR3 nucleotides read TGTGCCAGCAGCGCGGACCTATCCTACGAGCAGTACGTC.

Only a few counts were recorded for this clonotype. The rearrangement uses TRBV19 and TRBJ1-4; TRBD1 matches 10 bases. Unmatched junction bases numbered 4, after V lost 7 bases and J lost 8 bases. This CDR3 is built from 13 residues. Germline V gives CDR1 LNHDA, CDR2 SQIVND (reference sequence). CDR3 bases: TGTGCCAGTACCCGGGACAGGGGAGAAAAACTGTTTTTT. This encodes CASTRDRGEKLFF.

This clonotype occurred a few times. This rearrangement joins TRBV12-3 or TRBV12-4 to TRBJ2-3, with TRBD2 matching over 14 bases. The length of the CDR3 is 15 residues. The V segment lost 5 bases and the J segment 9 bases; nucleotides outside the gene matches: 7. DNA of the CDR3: TGTGCCAGCAGTGAGCAGACTAGCGGGGGGGTCACGCAGTATTTT. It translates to CASSEQTSGGVTQYF.

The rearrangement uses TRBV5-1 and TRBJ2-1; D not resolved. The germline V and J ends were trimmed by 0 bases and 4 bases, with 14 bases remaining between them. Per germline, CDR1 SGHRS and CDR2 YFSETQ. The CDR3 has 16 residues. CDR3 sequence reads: CASSLASPRNYNEQFF. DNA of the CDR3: TGCGCCAGCAGCTTGGCCAGCCCACGGAATTACAATGAGCAGTTCTTC.

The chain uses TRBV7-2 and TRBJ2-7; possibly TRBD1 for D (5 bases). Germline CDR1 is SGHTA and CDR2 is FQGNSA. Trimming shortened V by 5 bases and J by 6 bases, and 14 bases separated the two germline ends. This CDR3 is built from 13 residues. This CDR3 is CASSATVTSEQYF. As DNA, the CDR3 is TGTGCCAGCAGCGCGACAGTTACTTCCGAGCAGTACTTC.

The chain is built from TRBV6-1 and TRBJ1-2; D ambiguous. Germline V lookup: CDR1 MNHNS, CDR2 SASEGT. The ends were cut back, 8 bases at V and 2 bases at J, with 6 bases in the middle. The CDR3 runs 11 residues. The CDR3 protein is CASHGNYGYTF. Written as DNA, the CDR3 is TGTGCCAGCCACGGAAACTATGGCTACACCTTC.

CDR3 sequence: CASSAGQRGSDTQYF. CDR3 bases: TGTGCCAGCAGCGCCGGTCAACGGGGATCAGATACGCAGTATTTT. The V and J genes are TRBV9 and TRBJ2-3; D possibly corresponds to TRBD2 (5 bases). The length of the CDR3 is 15 residues. Trimming pared 3 bases from V and 4 bases from J, leaving 15 bases between. Germline CDR1 SGDLS, CDR2 YYNGEE.